This T cell receptor (beta chain) was found in a study of blood T cells in healthy people across ages. With regard to this clonotype: Antigen unknown.

General study points: Naive T cell percentage showed a strong correlation with TCR beta diversity.

Healthy Caucasian individuals from Russia aged about 6 to 95 served as donors. Each sample had at least 6 million PBMCs isolated. Total RNA was extracted at no less than 5 micrograms per sample. V gave up 4 bases and J gave up 6 bases; unmatched junction bases: 12. Germline CDR1 reads SGHDT; CDR2 reads YYEEEE. The CDR3 extends over 15 amino acids. The use of a sample-barcoded 5' primer and a J-beta primer mix characterized a second PCR of roughly 6 to 11 cycles. Each CDR3 protein is one row after TCRdb ran MiXCR on the 5' RACE reads. The table lists 1.5 million to 2 million distinct CDR3 sequences, roughly 49% of them singletons.

The source of this sequence is a middle-aged woman in good health. Source material: blood. J is TRBJ1-2 and V is TRBV5-6; 7 bases map to TRBD1. This chain's CDR3 is CASSQPTGLSDGYTF. As DNA, the CDR3 is TGTGCCAGCAGCCAACCGACAGGGCTCTCCGATGGCTACACCTTC.